Listed below are T cell receptor beta chains from one sample, sequenced in a study of cytomegalovirus exposure and HLA in healthy donors. Sequenced by immunoSEQ multiplex PCR; TCRdb stores in-frame clones only, minus some. The sample consists of roughly 100,000 clones, approximately 72% of them appearing once. The sample consisted of PBMCs. The receptors derive from a man aged 25 to 40 in good health and CMV-seronegative. Both conserved end residues are part of each CDR3. Fields, in order: D gene, V gene, clone size, J gene, CDR3 length, CDR3 protein, CDR3 DNA. The D gene is left open where the match is weak. Expanded clones are given a class, and other clones once, few, many or no size at all.

TRBD1	TRBV28	.	TRBJ1-1	13	CASSLRPDRDAFF	TGTGCCAGCAGTTTGCGCCCAGACAGGGATGCTTTCTTT
.	TRBV5-1	few	TRBJ1-1	14	CASSLGHLNTEAFF	TGCGCCAGCAGCTTGGGACACCTTAACACTGAAGCTTTCTTT
TRBD2	TRBV5-6	.	TRBJ2-7	17	CASSLRGGGYPTYEQYF	TGTGCCAGCAGCTTGCGGGGCGGGGGATACCCTACCTACGAGCAGTACTTC
.	TRBV7-8	.	TRBJ2-5	14	CASSLDSKQETQYF	TGTGCCAGCAGCTTAGACAGTAAACAAGAGACCCAGTACTTC
.	TRBV30	.	TRBJ1-5	17	CAWRFFKVGAGNQPQHF	TGTGCCTGGAGGTTCTTCAAGGTGGGGGCAGGCAATCAGCCCCAGCATTTT
TRBD1	TRBV6-5	.	TRBJ1-1	14	CATVDRGSVAEAFF	TGTGCCACCGTGGACAGGGGCTCGGTGGCTGAAGCTTTCTTT
TRBD2	TRBV7-8	.	TRBJ2-2	16	CASSLDLLADTGELFF	TGTGCCAGCAGCTTAGATTTACTAGCGGACACCGGGGAGCTGTTTTTT
.	TRBV29-1	few	TRBJ2-7	11	CSVGTGYEQYF	TGCAGCGTTGGCACAGGCTACGAGCAGTACTTC
TRBD2	TRBV5-1	.	TRBJ2-3	15	CASSLGGLAGDTQYF	TGCGCCAGCAGCTTGGGGGGGCTAGCGGGAGATACGCAGTATTTT
.	TRBV27	.	TRBJ1-6	15	CASSSYRVDNSPLHF	TGTGCCAGCAGTTCCTACAGGGTAGATAATTCACCCCTCCACTTT
.	TRBV16	.	TRBJ1-2	13	CASSQGSNYGYTF	TGTGCCAGCAGCCAAGGGAGTAACTATGGCTACACCTTC
.	TRBV28	.	TRBJ1-1	17	CASSLSPSRAGGTEAFF	TGTGCCAGCAGTTTGTCCCCCTCAAGAGCCGGGGGCACTGAAGCTTTCTTT
.	TRBV18	.	TRBJ2-1	15	CASSPAIGSYNEQFF	TGTGCCAGCTCACCTGCCATCGGGTCATACAATGAGCAGTTCTTC
.	TRBV29-1	.	TRBJ2-3	10	CSVGEDTQYF	TGCAGCGTTGGCGAGGATACGCAGTATTTT
TRBD1	TRBV7-8	.	TRBJ2-7	14	CASSLGQPPTEQYF	TGTGCCAGCAGTCTGGGACAGCCTCCGACCGAGCAGTACTTC
TRBD1	TRBV11-2	.	TRBJ2-7	14	CASSRDRGPYEQYF	TGTGCCAGCAGCCGGGACAGAGGACCCTACGAGCAGTACTTC
TRBD2	TRBV4-1	.	TRBJ2-7	15	CASRRMGLAVYEQYF	TGCGCCAGCAGACGAATGGGACTAGCGGTCTACGAGCAGTACTTC
TRBD2	TRBV5-1	.	TRBJ2-7	15	CASSFTAGDAYEQYF	TGCGCCAGCAGCTTTACAGCGGGAGACGCCTACGAGCAGTACTTC
TRBD1	TRBV18	.	TRBJ1-4	14	CASSRDRLNEKLFF	TGTGCCAGCTCCCGGGACAGACTAAATGAAAAACTGTTTTTT
.	TRBV5-4	.	TRBJ2-3	15	CASSFSRDTTDTQYF	TGTGCCAGCAGCTTTTCTCGGGACACCACAGATACGCAGTATTTT
.	TRBV9	.	TRBJ2-1	14	CASSERGFYNEQFF	TGTGCCAGCAGCGAAAGGGGGTTCTACAATGAGCAGTTCTTC
.	TRBV4-1	.	TRBJ2-1	14	CASSQEARDNEQFF	TGCGCCAGCAGCCAAGAAGCCAGGGACAATGAGCAGTTCTTC
TRBD2	TRBV11-3	.	TRBJ2-7	16	CASSQRSTSGAYEQYF	TGTGCCAGCAGCCAGAGGTCGACTAGCGGCGCCTACGAGCAGTACTTC
TRBD1	TRBV12-5	.	TRBJ1-5	16	CASGKGDRGSNQPQHF	TGTGCTAGTGGCAAGGGAGACAGGGGAAGCAATCAGCCCCAGCATTTT
TRBD2	TRBV11-2	.	TRBJ2-7	16	CASTSSGSGSPGEQYF	TGTGCCAGCACCTCAAGTGGGAGCGGGAGCCCGGGCGAGCAGTACTTC
TRBD2	TRBV10-1	.	TRBJ2-2	17	CASRDGRRGALTGELFF	TGCGCCAGCAGGGACGGACGGCGGGGGGCCCTCACCGGGGAGCTGTTTTTT
TRBD1	TRBV6-5	few	TRBJ1-4	15	CASRQTRTGYEKLFF	TGTGCCAGCAGACAGACCCGGACAGGGTATGAAAAACTGTTTTTT
TRBD2	TRBV7-2	.	TRBJ2-3	15	CASSPSGGAGDTQYF	TGTGCCAGCAGCCCAAGCGGGGGGGCCGGAGATACGCAGTATTTT
TRBD2	TRBV27	.	TRBJ2-7	15	CASSLSGLAQYEQYF	TGTGCCAGCAGTTTATCGGGACTAGCTCAGTACGAGCAGTACTTC
.	TRBV13	.	TRBJ2-7	14	CASSLGPGRNEQYF	TGTGCCAGCAGCTTAGGTCCAGGGCGGAACGAGCAGTACTTC
.	TRBV6-1	few	TRBJ2-3	13	CASSETEGWTQYF	TGTGCCAGCAGTGAAACGGAGGGGTGGACGCAGTATTTT
TRBD2	TRBV15	.	TRBJ2-3	13	CATKLAVTDTQYF	TGTGCCACCAAACTAGCGGTCACAGATACGCAGTATTTT
.	TRBV6-5	.	TRBJ2-5	13	CASRPLSQETQYF	TGTGCCAGCAGACCCTTGAGCCAAGAGACCCAGTACTTC
.	TRBV11-2	.	TRBJ1-1	13	CASSPQPNTEAFF	TGTGCCAGCAGCCCACAGCCGAACACTGAAGCTTTCTTT
.	TRBV6-5	.	TRBJ2-7	15	CATRGASGTSYEQYF	TGTGCCACACGGGGGGCTAGCGGAACCTCCTACGAGCAGTACTTC
.	TRBV5-4	.	TRBJ2-3	16	CASSLDPGISTDTQYF	TGTGCCAGCAGCTTGGACCCAGGGATAAGCACAGATACGCAGTATTTT
TRBD1	TRBV7-2	.	TRBJ2-7	14	CASSLGTGVYEQYF	TGTGCCAGCAGCTTAGGGACAGGCGTATACGAGCAGTACTTC
TRBD1	TRBV18	.	TRBJ1-4	15	CASSTSGQGDEKLFF	TGTGCCAGCTCGACTTCGGGACAGGGAGATGAAAAACTGTTTTTT
.	TRBV5-1	.	TRBJ2-5	15	CASSWTAPVQETQYF	TGCGCCAGCAGCTGGACAGCTCCCGTCCAAGAGACCCAGTACTTC
TRBD2	TRBV6-1	.	TRBJ2-2	17	CASSGTSGTENTGELFF	TGTGCCAGCAGTGGGACTAGCGGGACCGAGAACACCGGGGAGCTGTTTTTT
.	TRBV25-1	few	TRBJ1-1	12	CASSQGNTEAFF	TGTGCCAGCAGTCAGGGGAACACTGAAGCTTTCTTT
.	TRBV5-6	.	TRBJ1-2	14	CASSVSGLKDGYTF	TGTGCCAGCAGCGTATCGGGACTGAAGGATGGCTACACCTTC
TRBD2	TRBV7-6	few	TRBJ2-1	13	CASSLAGLAEKFF	TGTGCCAGCAGCTTAGCGGGTCTAGCGGAGAAGTTCTTC
TRBD2	TRBV6-1	.	TRBJ2-5	15	CASSVAGGGLETQYF	TGTGCCAGCAGTGTCGCGGGAGGGGGGTTGGAGACCCAGTACTTC
TRBD1	TRBV5-6	.	TRBJ1-5	14	CASSFYRGNQPQHF	TGTGCCAGCAGCTTCTACAGGGGAAATCAGCCCCAGCATTTT
TRBD1	TRBV4-1	.	TRBJ2-7	15	CASRRQGVGTYEQYF	TGCGCCAGCAGACGACAGGGGGTTGGGACCTACGAGCAGTACTTC
.	TRBV5-1	.	TRBJ2-1	12	CASSLADNEQFF	TGCGCCAGCAGCTTGGCAGACAATGAGCAGTTCTTC
TRBD2	TRBV7-9	.	TRBJ2-7	14	CASSLAGDLYEQYF	TGTGCCAGCAGCCTCGCGGGGGATCTCTACGAGCAGTACTTC
TRBD1	TRBV15	.	TRBJ1-4	19	CATSRGPGQGIATNEKLFF	TGTGCCACCAGCAGGGGCCCAGGACAGGGGATTGCAACTAATGAAAAACTGTTTTTT
TRBD2	TRBV5-6	.	TRBJ2-7	19	CASSLTRTSGEGALYEQYF	TGTGCCAGCAGCTTGACCCGGACTAGCGGGGAGGGGGCCCTCTACGAGCAGTACTTC